This T cell receptor beta chain emerged from a study of T cells after yellow fever vaccination. Study conclusions and caveats: Contamination of FACS-sorted repertoires by abundant clonotypes from the bulk population could occur. Among all clonotypes, a small share was observed in both CD4 and CD8 compartments.

This clonotype was seen many times. What it recognizes is unknown. There are 15 residues in the CDR3. The germline V gene encodes CDR1 SGHRS and CDR2 YFSETQ. V lost 4 bases and J lost 4; bases outside the gene matches: 7. TCRdb recomputed calls from the 5' RACE reads with MiXCR, one row per CDR3 protein. The table has about 250,000 distinct CDR3 sequences, approximately 3.6% seen once. The sample in question was PBMCs, obtained 15 days after the yellow fever booster vaccination. The V and J genes are TRBV5-1 and TRBJ1-3; 8 bases are a match to TRBD1. This TCR was sampled from a man in his late teens or twenties who received the YFV17D yellow fever vaccine. CDR3 nucleotides: TGCGCCAGCAGCCCCCGGACAGGGACCGGAAACACCATATATTTT. It specifies CASSPRTGTGNTIYF.